This paragraph reports one T cell receptor (beta chain). Sequencing was performed with immunoSEQ multiplex PCR; in TCRdb, only in-frame clones are kept and a portion is missing. The profile shows about 82,000 clones, around 88% of them singletons. Trimming removed 5 bases from V and 1 base from J; junction bases left unmatched: 4. CDR1 is SGHVS and CDR2 is FQNEAQ in the germline V gene. This CDR3 has 14 residues. These data belong to a study of blood T cell repertoires in COVID-19. This receptor was taken from a woman in her sixties with acute or convalescent COVID-19. The sample comprised peripheral blood. The V call is TRBV7-8, the J call TRBJ1-1; 7 nucleotides line up with TRBD1. The CDR3 spells CASSPRQGNTEAFF. The CDR3 region has the DNA TGTGCCAGCAGCCCCCGACAGGGGAACACTGAAGCTTTCTTT. Filled out from reference TRBV7-8 and TRBJ1-1, the complete variable domain reads GAGVSQSPRYKVAKRGQDVALRCDPISGHVSLFWYQQALGQGPEFLTYFQNEAQLDKSGLPSDRFFAERPEGSVSTLKIQRTQQEDSAVYLCASSPRQGNTEAFFGQGTRLTVV.